This T cell receptor (beta chain) was identified during a study of blood T cells in healthy people across ages. Points from the study as a whole: Investigators viewed diversity estimates from one million T cells as underestimates, the study reported. No conclusive comparison of naive versus antigen-experienced cells was possible with unsorted PBMCs.

PCR was performed a second time for about 7 to 11 cycles using a sample-barcoded 5' primer and a J-beta primer mix. All samples gave at least 2.5 million CDR3-containing paired-end reads. TCRdb itself ran the 5' RACE reads through MiXCR, one entry per CDR3 protein. Of under 2 million distinct CDR3 sequences in the sample, about 35% are singletons; the top ten hold 11%. Germline CDR1 reads LGHDT; CDR2 reads YNNKEL (reference sequence). The CDR3 loop spans 13 amino acids. V gave up 4 bases and J gave up 8 bases, with 14 bases separating them. Every sample yielded at least 6.5 million isolated PBMCs. On this clonotype: Its antigen is currently unknown.

The chain links TRBV3-1 to TRBJ1-1; D is possibly TRBD1 (5 bases). The sequence was obtained from a woman in her twenties or thirties in good health. The sample consisted of blood. DNA of the CDR3: TGTGCCAGCAGCCCGATTAAAGAGGGGGAAGCTTTCTTT. This sequence encodes CASSPIKEGEAFF.